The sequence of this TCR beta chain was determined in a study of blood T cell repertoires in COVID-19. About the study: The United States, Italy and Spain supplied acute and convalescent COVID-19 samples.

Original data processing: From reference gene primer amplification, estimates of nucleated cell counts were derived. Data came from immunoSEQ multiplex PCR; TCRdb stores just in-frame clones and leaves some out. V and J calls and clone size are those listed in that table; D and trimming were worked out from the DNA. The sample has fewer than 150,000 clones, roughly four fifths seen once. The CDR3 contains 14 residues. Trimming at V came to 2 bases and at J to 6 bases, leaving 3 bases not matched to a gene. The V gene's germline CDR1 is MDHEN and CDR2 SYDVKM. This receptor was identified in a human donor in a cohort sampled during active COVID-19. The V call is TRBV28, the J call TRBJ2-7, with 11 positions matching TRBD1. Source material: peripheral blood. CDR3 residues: CASSLGGQGVEQYF. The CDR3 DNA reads TGTGCCAGCAGTTTAGGGGGACAGGGGGTCGAGCAGTACTTC.